The 5 T cell receptor beta chains in this list originate from one sample, sequenced in a study of blood T cell repertoires in COVID-19. Assay: immunoSEQ multiplex PCR; the TCRdb copy retains only in-frame clones and omits some. The sample shows 150,000 or so clones, 82% of them seen only once. The sequencing input was peripheral blood. All receptors come from a human donor with acute or convalescent COVID-19. The donor label of this sample is uncertain.

V usage is TRBV6-1 and J usage is TRBJ2-1; D is possibly TRBD1 (7 bases). The germline V and J ends were trimmed by 1 base and 6 bases, with 16 bases remaining between them. This CDR3 is built from 16 residues. Germline CDR1 reads MNHNS; CDR2 reads SASEGT. CDR3 sequence: CASSEGRRQGGNEQFF. CDR3 nucleotide sequence: TGTGCCAGCAGTGAAGGAAGGAGACAGGGAGGCAATGAGCAGTTCTTC.

The chain links TRBV4-3 to TRBJ1-5; TRBD1 matches 7 bases. CDR1 is LGHNA, CDR2 YSLEER, per germline. CDR3 size: 15 residues. V lost 0 bases to trimming and J lost 7 bases; unmatched junction nucleotides: 6. The CDR3: CASSQEYDRAQPQHF. The CDR3 DNA follows: TGCGCCAGCAGCCAAGAGTATGACAGGGCCCAGCCCCAGCATTTT.

This clone was seen only once. The V and J genes are TRBV5-1 and TRBJ1-4, with 9 bases fitting TRBD1. V was pared by 4 bases and J by 7 bases, with 8 bases of the junction left unmatched. This CDR3 spans 15 amino acids. Germline values: CDR1 SGHRS, CDR2 YFSETQ. CDR3 sequence: CASSLGGTGSEKLFF. CDR3 sequence (DNA): TGCGCCAGCAGCCTGGGAGGGACAGGGAGTGAAAAACTGTTTTTT.

This sequence joins TRBV19 and TRBJ1-2; D is possibly TRBD1 (6 bases). CDR1 is LNHDA and CDR2 is SQIVND in the germline V gene (reference sequence). V lost 8 bases and J lost 2, with 24 bases in between. The CDR3 runs 17 residues. The CDR3 DNA follows: TGTGCCAGTTGCCCAAGGACAGCCCGCATCGGGAACTATGGCTACACCTTC. Translating it yields CASCPRTARIGNYGYTF.

The chain joins TRBV5-6 to TRBJ2-7; D is ambiguous. Germline loops: CDR1 SGHDT, CDR2 YYEEEE. V lost 4 bases and J 2 bases, leaving 19 bases between the germline ends. The CDR3 is 16 amino acids. In nucleotides, the CDR3 is TGTGCCAGCAGCAGACGGCTCACGAAGACACCCTACGAGCAGTACTTC. Translating gives CASSRRLTKTPYEQYF.